This TCR beta chain was profiled in a study of blood T cell repertoires in COVID-19. Turning to the study itself: Italy, Spain and the United States were the sources of the convalescent and acute COVID-19 samples. The analysed material was cDNA or gDNA that came from T cells, B-cell-depleted T cells, or PBMCs.

Germline lookup yields CDR1 SNHLY and CDR2 FYNNEI. The CDR3 contains 13 residues. The V gene lost 6 bases and the J gene lost 1 base, with 9 bases spanning the gap. Authors' methods: Amplification from reference gene primers served as the basis for estimated nucleated cell counts. Some clones are missing from TCRdb's copy, which holds only in-frame ones; the method was immunoSEQ multiplex PCR. V, J and clone size were drawn from that table, and D and trimming were deduced from the DNA. This table holds roughly 170,000 clones, approximately 84% found once. V usage is TRBV2 and J usage is TRBJ1-1; a weak D match, TRBD1 (5 bases). Sequencing was performed on peripheral blood. The receptor was isolated from a man in his forties who had recovered from COVID-19. The chain's CDR3 is CASSTQGNTEAFF. CDR3 sequence (DNA): TGTGCCAGCAGCACGCAGGGGAACACTGAAGCTTTCTTT.